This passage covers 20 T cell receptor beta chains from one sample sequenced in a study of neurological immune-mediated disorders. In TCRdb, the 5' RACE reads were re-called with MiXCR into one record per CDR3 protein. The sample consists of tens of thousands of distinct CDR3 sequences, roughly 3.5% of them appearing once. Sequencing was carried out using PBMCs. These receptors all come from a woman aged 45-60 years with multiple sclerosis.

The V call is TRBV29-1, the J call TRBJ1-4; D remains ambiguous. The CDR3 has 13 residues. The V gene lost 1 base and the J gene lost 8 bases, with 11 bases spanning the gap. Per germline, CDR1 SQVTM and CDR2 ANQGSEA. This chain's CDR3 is CSVEAGRGEKLFF. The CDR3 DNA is TGCAGCGTTGAAGCCGGCCGAGGGGAAAAACTGTTTTTT.

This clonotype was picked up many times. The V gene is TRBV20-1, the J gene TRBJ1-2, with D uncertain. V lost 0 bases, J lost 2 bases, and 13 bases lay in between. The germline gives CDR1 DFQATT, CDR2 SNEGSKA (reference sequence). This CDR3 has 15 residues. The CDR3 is CSARDYSTVNYGYTF. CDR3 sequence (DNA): TGCAGTGCTAGAGATTATTCAACGGTAAACTATGGCTACACCTTC.

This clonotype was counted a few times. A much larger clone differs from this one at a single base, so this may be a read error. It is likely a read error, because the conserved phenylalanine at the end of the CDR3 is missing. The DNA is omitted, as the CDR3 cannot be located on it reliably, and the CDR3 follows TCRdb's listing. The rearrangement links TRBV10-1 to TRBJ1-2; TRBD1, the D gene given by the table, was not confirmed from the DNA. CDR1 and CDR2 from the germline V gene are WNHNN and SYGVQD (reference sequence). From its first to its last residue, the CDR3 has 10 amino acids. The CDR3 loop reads CASTGTRAIL.

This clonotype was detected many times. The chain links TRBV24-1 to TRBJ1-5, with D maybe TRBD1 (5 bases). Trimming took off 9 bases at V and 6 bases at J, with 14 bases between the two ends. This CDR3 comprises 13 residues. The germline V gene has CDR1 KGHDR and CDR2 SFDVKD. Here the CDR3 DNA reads TGTGCCACCTCAGGCGGGGCAGCTCAGCCCCAGCATTTT. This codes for CATSGGAAQPQHF.

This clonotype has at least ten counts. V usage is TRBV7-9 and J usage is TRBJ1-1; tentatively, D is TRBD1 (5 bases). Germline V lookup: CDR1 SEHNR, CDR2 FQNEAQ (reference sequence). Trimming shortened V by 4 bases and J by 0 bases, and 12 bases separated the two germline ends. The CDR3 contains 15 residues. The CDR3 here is CASSSVQTVNTEAFF. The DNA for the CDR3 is TGTGCCAGCAGCTCAGTCCAGACAGTGAACACTGAAGCTTTCTTT.

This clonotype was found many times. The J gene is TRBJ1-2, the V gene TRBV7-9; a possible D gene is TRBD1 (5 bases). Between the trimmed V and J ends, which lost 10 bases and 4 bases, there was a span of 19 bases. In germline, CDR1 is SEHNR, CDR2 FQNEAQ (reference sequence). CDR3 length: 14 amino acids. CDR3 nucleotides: TGTGCCATCTACCGGGACGCCCCTAGCTATGGCTACACCTTC. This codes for CAIYRDAPSYGYTF. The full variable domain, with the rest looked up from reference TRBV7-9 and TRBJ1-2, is DTGVSQNPRHKITKRGQNVTFRCDPISEHNRLYWYRQTLGQGPEFLTYFQNEAQLEKSRLLSDRFSAERPKGSFSTLEIQRTEQGDSAMYLCAIYRDAPSYGYTFGSGTRLTVV.

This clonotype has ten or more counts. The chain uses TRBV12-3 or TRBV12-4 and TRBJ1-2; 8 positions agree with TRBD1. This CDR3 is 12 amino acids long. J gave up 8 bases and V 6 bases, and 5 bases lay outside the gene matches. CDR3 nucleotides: TGTGCCAGCAGCCCGGACAGGGAAGGCTACACCTTC. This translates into CASSPDREGYTF.

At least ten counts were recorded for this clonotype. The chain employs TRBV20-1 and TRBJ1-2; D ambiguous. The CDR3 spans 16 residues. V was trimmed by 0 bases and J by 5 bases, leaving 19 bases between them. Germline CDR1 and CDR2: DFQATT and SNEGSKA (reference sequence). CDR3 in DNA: TGCAGTGCTAGAGATGTCAACAGTCAAAAAAATTATGGCTACACCTTC. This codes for CSARDVNSQKNYGYTF.

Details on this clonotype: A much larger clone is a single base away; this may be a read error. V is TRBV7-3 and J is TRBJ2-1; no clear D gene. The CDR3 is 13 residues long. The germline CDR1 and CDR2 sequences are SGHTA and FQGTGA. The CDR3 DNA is TGTGCCAGCAGCCTAGACCATTACTATGAGCAGTTATTC. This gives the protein CASSLDHYYEQLF.

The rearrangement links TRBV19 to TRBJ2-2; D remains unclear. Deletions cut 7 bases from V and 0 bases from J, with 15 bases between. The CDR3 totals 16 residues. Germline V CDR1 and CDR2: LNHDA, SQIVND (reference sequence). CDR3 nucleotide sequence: TGTGCCAGTACCGTACAGCCTCCCCCGAACACCGGGGAGCTGTTTTTT. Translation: CASTVQPPPNTGELFF.

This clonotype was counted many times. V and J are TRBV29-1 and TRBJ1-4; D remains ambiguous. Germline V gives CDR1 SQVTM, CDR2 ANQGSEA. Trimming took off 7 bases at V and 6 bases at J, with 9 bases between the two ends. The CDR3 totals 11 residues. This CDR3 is CSAQEDEKLFF. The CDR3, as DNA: TGCAGCGCTCAGGAGGATGAAAAACTGTTTTTT.

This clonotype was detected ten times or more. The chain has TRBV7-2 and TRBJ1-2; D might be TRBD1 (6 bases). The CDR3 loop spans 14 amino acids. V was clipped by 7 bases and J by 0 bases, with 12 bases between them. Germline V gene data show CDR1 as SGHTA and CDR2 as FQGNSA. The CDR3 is CASTLTGTNYGYTF. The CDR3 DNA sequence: TGTGCCAGCACCCTCACAGGGACTAACTATGGCTACACCTTC.

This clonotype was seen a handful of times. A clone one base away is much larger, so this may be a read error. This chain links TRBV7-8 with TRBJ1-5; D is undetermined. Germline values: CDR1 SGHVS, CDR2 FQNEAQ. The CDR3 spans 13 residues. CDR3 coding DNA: TGTGCCAGCACCATTTCCGCCTATCAGCCCCAGAATTTT. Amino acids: CASTISAYQPQNF.

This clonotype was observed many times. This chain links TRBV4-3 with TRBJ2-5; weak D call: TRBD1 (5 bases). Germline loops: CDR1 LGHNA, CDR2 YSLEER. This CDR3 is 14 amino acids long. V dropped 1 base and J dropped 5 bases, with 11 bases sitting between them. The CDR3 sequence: CASSQGFQGETQYF. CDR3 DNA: TGCGCCAGCAGCCAAGGTTTCCAGGGCGAGACCCAGTACTTC.

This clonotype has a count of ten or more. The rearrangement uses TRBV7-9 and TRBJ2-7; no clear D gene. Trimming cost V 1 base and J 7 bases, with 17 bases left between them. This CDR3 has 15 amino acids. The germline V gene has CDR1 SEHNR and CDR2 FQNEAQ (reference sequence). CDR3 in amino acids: CASSLERVGVKEQYF. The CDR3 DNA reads TGTGCCAGCAGCTTAGAACGGGTAGGCGTGAAGGAGCAGTACTTC.

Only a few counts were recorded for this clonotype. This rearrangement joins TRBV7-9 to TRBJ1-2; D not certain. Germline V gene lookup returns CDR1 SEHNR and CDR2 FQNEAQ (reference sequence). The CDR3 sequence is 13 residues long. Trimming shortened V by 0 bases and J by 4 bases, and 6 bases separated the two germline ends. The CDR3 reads CASSLAHIYGYTF. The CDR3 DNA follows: TGTGCCAGCAGCTTAGCACACATCTATGGCTACACCTTC.

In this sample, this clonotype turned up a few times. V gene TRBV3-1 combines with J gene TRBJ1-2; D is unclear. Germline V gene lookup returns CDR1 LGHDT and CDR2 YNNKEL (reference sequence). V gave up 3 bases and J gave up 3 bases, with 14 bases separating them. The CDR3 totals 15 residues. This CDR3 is CASSQPGRQDYGYTF. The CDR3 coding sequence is TGTGCCAGCAGCCAGCCGGGCCGCCAGGACTATGGCTACACCTTC.

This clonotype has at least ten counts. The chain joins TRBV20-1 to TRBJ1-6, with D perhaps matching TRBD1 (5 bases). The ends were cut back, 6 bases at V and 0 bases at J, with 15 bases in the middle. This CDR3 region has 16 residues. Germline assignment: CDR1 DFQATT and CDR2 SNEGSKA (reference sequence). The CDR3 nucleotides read TGCAGTGCAATCCCGGGACTGCCCTCCTATAATTCACCCCTCCACTTT. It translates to CSAIPGLPSYNSPLHF.

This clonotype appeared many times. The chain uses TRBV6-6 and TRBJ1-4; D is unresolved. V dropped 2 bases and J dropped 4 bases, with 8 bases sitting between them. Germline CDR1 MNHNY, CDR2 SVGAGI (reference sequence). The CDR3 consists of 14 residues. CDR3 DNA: TGTGCCAGCAGTTACAGGCCCCTTAATGAAAAACTGTTTTTT. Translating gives CASSYRPLNEKLFF.

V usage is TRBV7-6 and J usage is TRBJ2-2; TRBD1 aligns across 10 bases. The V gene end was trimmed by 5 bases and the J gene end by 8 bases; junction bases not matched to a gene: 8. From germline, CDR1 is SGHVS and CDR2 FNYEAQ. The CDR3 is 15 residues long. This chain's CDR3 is CASSAGQGPVGELFF. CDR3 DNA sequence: TGTGCCAGCAGCGCGGGACAGGGGCCAGTAGGGGAGCTGTTTTTT.